Detailed here is one TCR beta chain. These data originate in a study of shared clonotypes between healthy human individuals. The repertoire was sequenced with immunoSEQ multiplex PCR; TCRdb's copy has only in-frame clones and lacks some. Among 450,000 to 600,000 clones listed, 79% were seen once. The germline V and J ends were trimmed by 1 base and 8 bases, with 18 bases remaining between them. This CDR3 is built from 16 residues. Germline V gives CDR1 MGHRA, CDR2 YSYEKL. The sequenced material came from PBMCs. The chain is built from TRBV4-1 and TRBJ1-5; D is undetermined. This receptor was taken from a woman aged 40 to 55 in good health. Some clones in this sample may be carry-over from other donors' samples. The CDR3 bases are TGCGCCAGCAGCCAAGTCCCTCAGGCGTCGCGCGAGCCCCAGCATTTT. As protein: CASSQVPQASREPQHF.